The text below deals with one T cell receptor beta chain. Other DNA sequences of this sample code for an identical CDR3. This table comes from immunoSEQ multiplex PCR, and its TCRdb copy is limited to in-frame clones, with some not included. The top ten hold approximately 0.057% of the sample, which has some 580,000 clones, around 97% seen once. This specimen comes from a study of shared clonotypes between healthy human individuals. Looked up from germline, CDR1 is SGDLS and CDR2 is YYNGEE. The CDR3 runs to 13 residues. V was trimmed by 2 bases and J by 5 bases, leaving 10 bases between them. The chain is built from TRBV9 and TRBJ1-1, with unresolved D. The origin of this receptor is a woman aged 25 to 39 in good health. The specimen was naive CD4+ T cells sorted from blood. Subset of the sample: CD45RA+ positively selected. The CDR3 spells CASSVVWDTEAFF. DNA for the CDR3: TGTGCCAGCAGCGTGGTCTGGGATACTGAAGCTTTCTTT. Filled out from reference TRBV9 and TRBJ1-1, the complete variable domain reads DSGVTQTPKHLITATGQRVTLRCSPRSGDLSVYWYQQSLDQGLQFLIQYYNGEERAKGNILERFSAQQFPDLHSELNLSSLELGDSALYFCASSVVWDTEAFFGQGTRLTVV.